The 9 T cell receptor beta chains listed next were all sequenced from one sample in a study of blood T cells in healthy people across ages. Alongside a J-beta primer mix, a sample-barcoded 5' primer served in a second PCR lasting about 7 to 12 cycles. From the 5' RACE reads, TCRdb called clonotypes with MiXCR, one entry per CDR3 protein. The sample holds around 1,800,000 distinct CDR3 sequences, 30% to 40% seen once. Material: blood. These receptors all stem from a human donor in good health.

The chain recombines TRBV5-1 with TRBJ2-5; no reliable D call. The germline CDR1 and CDR2 sequences are SGHRS and YFSETQ. V was cut by 0 bases and J by 5 bases, with 8 bases left in between. The CDR3 covers 13 residues. This chain's CDR3 is CASSLVMGETQYF. CDR3 coding DNA: TGCGCCAGCAGCTTGGTAATGGGGGAGACCCAGTACTTC.

Only a few counts were recorded for this clonotype. DNA for the CDR3: TGCAGCGTTGGATCTCGGGGGGGAGTCGCCTACGAGCAGTACTTC. It specifies CSVGSRGGVAYEQYF. The V and J genes are TRBV29-1 and TRBJ2-7; 8 bases fit TRBD2. Per germline, CDR1 SQVTM and CDR2 ANQGSEA. With V trimmed by 4 bases and J by 2 bases, 10 bases remained unmatched. The CDR3 spans 15 residues.

This sequence joins TRBV13 and TRBJ2-4, with D perhaps TRBD1 (5 bases). The DNA end favors TRBJ2-7, so the J call may be wrong. The CDR3 is made up of 16 amino acids. Germline V lookup: CDR1 PRHDT, CDR2 FYEKMQ (reference sequence). The CDR3 DNA sequence: TGTGCCAGCAGCTTAGTGCAGGGCCACCCTACCTACGAGCAGTACTTC. Protein sequence: CASSLVQGHPTYEQYF.

With regard to this clonotype: The junction does not match germline at one end; this may be a read error. This chain uses TRBV20-1 with TRBJ2-5, with TRBD1 matching over 7 bases. The CDR3 runs to 17 residues. Germline V gives CDR1 DFQATT, CDR2 SNEGSKA (reference sequence). Here the CDR3 DNA reads TGCAGTGTTAGAGATTTTTTGGGGCCAGGGGGTGGGGAGACCCAGTACTTC. This sequence encodes CSVRDFLGPGGGETQYF.

A single count supports this clonotype. The rearrangement uses TRBV5-1 and TRBJ1-2; 7 bases are a match to TRBD1. The J segment lost 4 bases and the V segment lost 5 bases, leaving 11 bases of the junction unmatched. CDR1 SGHRS and CDR2 YFSETQ come from the germline V gene. The CDR3 consists of 15 residues. The CDR3 protein is CASRRWDRDSYGYTF. DNA of the CDR3: TGCGCCAGCAGACGTTGGGACAGAGATAGCTATGGCTACACCTTC.

The sample holds a few counts of this clonotype. CDR3 DNA: TGTGCCAGCAGATCGGGACTAGCGGAGGAGCAGTACTTC. It is translated as CASRSGLAEEQYF. The rearrangement links TRBV5-5 to TRBJ2-7, with 11 bases matching TRBD2. CDR3 length equals 13 residues. The ends lost 5 bases at V and 7 bases at J; junction bases unmatched: 5. Germline V lookup: CDR1 SGHKS, CDR2 YYEKEE (reference sequence). The variable domain in full, with the rest retrieved from reference TRBV5-5 and TRBJ2-7, is DAGVTQSPTHLIKTRGQQVTLRCSPISGHKSVSWYQQVLGQGPQFIFQYYEKEERGRGNFPDRFSARQFPNYSSELNVNALLLGDSALYLCASRSGLAEEQYFGPGTRLTVT.

This chain connects TRBV29-1 to TRBJ2-1; the D call may be TRBD1 or TRBD2 (5 bases each). CDR1 SQVTM and CDR2 ANQGSEA come from the germline V gene. CDR3 length: 12 residues. V gave up 5 bases and J gave up 5 bases, with 10 bases separating them. In DNA, the CDR3 is TGCAGCGTTAATAAGGGACACAATGAGCAGTTCTTC. It translates to CSVNKGHNEQFF.

The CDR3 sequence: CASSQDTGISYNEQFF. The CDR3 nucleotides read TGCGCCAGCAGCCAAGATACAGGGATCTCCTACAATGAGCAGTTCTTC. J is TRBJ2-1 and V is TRBV4-3; a weak D match, TRBD1 (6 bases). CDR3 size: 16 residues. Germline CDR1 LGHNA, CDR2 YSLEER. V shed 0 bases and J shed 0 bases, with 9 bases lying between them.

This clonotype was counted only a few times. This chain uses TRBV4-1 with TRBJ2-5, with a tentative D call TRBD1 (5 bases). The CDR3 is 15 residues long. The ends were cut back, 0 bases at V and 5 bases at J, with 13 bases in the middle. Germline CDR1 MGHRA, CDR2 YSYEKL. DNA for the CDR3: TGCGCCAGCAGCCAAGATCCTAGGGGTTCGGAGACCCAGTACTTC. Translation gives CASSQDPRGSETQYF.